These 30 T cell receptor beta chains were all obtained from the same sample, sequenced in a study of T cell responses to AZD1222 COVID-19 vaccine (dated by TCRdb to the early 2020s). The library was produced with the immunoSEQ multiplex PCR assay. TCRdb retrieved this table from immuneACCESS and kept in-frame rearrangements only. Not all clones are present; in checked studies, unresolved V genes account for under half, and no reason is known for the remainder. In this sample the table shows about 57,000 clones, more than 75% of which occur a single time. The ten largest clones represent around 17% of the sample. In the paper's terms, the time point label means: baseline before first vaccination. Sequencing used peripheral blood, obtained on day 0 of AZD1222 vaccination. The receptors stem from an adult in good health.

The V gene is TRBV2, the J gene TRBJ2-1, with 8 bases that match TRBD2. The CDR3 covers 15 residues. Trimming removed 6 bases from V and 7 bases from J; junction bases left unmatched: 11. Per germline, CDR1 SNHLY and CDR2 FYNNEI. The CDR3 protein is CASSRTGGRWNEQFF. DNA of the CDR3: TGTGCCAGCAGCCGCACTGGCGGGAGGTGGAATGAGCAGTTCTTC.

The chain is built from TRBV29-1 and TRBJ1-5; D gene uncertain. V shed 7 bases and J shed 7 bases, with 17 bases lying between them. Germline V gives CDR1 SQVTM, CDR2 ANQGSEA. This CDR3 has 13 amino acids. The CDR3, as DNA: TGCAGCGCCTCGGAGGGTTGGAGCCAGCCCCAGCATTTT. Translation: CSASEGWSQPQHF.

The J gene is TRBJ2-1, the V gene TRBV19; 12 nucleotides align to TRBD2. J gave up 1 base and V 4 bases, and 2 bases lay outside the gene matches. CDR1 is LNHDA and CDR2 is SQIVND in the germline V gene (reference sequence). This CDR3 comprises 16 residues. This chain's CDR3 is CASSKLAGGSYNEQFF. The CDR3 DNA reads TGTGCCAGTAGTAAACTAGCGGGAGGATCCTACAATGAGCAGTTCTTC.

This sequence joins TRBV28 and TRBJ1-2; D is uncertain. Germline assignment: CDR1 MDHEN and CDR2 SYDVKM. Trimming removed 6 bases from V and 1 base from J, with 18 bases in between. There are 16 residues in the CDR3. The CDR3 loop is CASSTRHRGFNYGYTF. CDR3 in DNA: TGTGCCAGCAGCACTAGGCACCGTGGTTTTAACTATGGCTACACCTTC.

This clone showed up just once. The rearrangement uses TRBV6-5 and TRBJ1-2, with D maybe TRBD1 (5 bases). This CDR3 spans 13 amino acids. Germline values: CDR1 MNHEY, CDR2 SVGAGI. The germline V and J ends were trimmed by 6 bases and 6 bases, with 14 bases remaining between them. In DNA form, the CDR3 reads TGTGCCAGCAGGCGACAGTTCCTGGATGGCTACACCTTC. Protein sequence: CASRRQFLDGYTF.

This chain uses TRBV6-5 with TRBJ2-4; 9 bases are a match to TRBD1. Germline V gene sequence: CDR1 MNHEY, CDR2 SVGAGI. The CDR3 has 16 residues. The ends lost 0 bases at V and 4 bases at J; junction bases unmatched: 4. CDR3 nucleotides: TGTGCCAGCAGTTACTCGATACAGGGGGCTAAAAACATTCAGTACTTC. Translation: CASSYSIQGAKNIQYF.

V is TRBV3-1 (or the pseudogene TRBV3-2) and J is TRBJ1-1, with 10 bases matching TRBD1. There are 14 residues in the CDR3. Germline V gene data show CDR1 as LGHDT and CDR2 as YNNKEL (reference sequence). J gave up 6 bases and V 3 bases, and 4 bases lay outside the gene matches. This CDR3 reads CASSHTTGGSEAFF. The DNA for the CDR3 is TGTGCCAGCAGCCATACGACAGGGGGCTCTGAAGCTTTCTTT.

J is TRBJ2-2 and V is TRBV19; a possible D gene is TRBD1 (5 bases). CDR3 length: 14 amino acids. Germline CDR1 LNHDA, CDR2 SQIVND (reference sequence). The V end lost 1 base, the J end lost 5 bases, and 8 bases lay between the germline ends. CDR3 residues: CASSIVTGTGELFF. The CDR3, as DNA: TGTGCCAGTAGTATAGTCACAGGAACCGGGGAGCTGTTTTTT.

The chain is built from TRBV5-1 and TRBJ2-3, with D possibly matching TRBD2 (7 bases). V was trimmed by 5 bases and J by 2 bases, leaving 21 bases between them. The length of the CDR3 is 17 residues. Germline-derived CDR1 and CDR2 are SGHRS and YFSETQ. CDR3 amino acids: CASRAYGGQLDTDTQYF. CDR3 nucleotide sequence: TGCGCCAGCAGGGCCTACGGGGGGCAACTAGACACAGATACGCAGTATTTT. Full variable domain (missing parts from reference TRBV5-1 and TRBJ2-3): KAGVTQTPRYLIKTRGQQVTLSCSPISGHRSVSWYQQTPGQGLQFLFEYFSETQRNKGNFPGRFSGRQFSNSRSEMNVSTLELGDSALYLCASRAYGGQLDTDTQYFGPGTRLTVL.

The rearrangement joins TRBV9 to TRBJ2-5; the D gene could be TRBD1 or TRBD2 (6 bases each). The CDR3 has 14 amino acids. With 0 bases removed from V and 5 bases from J, the gap between germline ends came to 11 bases. CDR1 is SGDLS and CDR2 is YYNGEE in the germline V gene. CDR3 amino acids: CASSVGGGPETQYF. Here the CDR3 DNA reads TGTGCCAGCAGCGTAGGAGGGGGGCCCGAGACCCAGTACTTC. The full variable domain, its missing parts supplied by reference TRBV9 and TRBJ2-5, is DSGVTQTPKHLITATGQRVTLRCSPRSGDLSVYWYQQSLDQGLQFLIQYYNGEERAKGNILERFSAQQFPDLHSELNLSSLELGDSALYFCASSVGGGPETQYFGPGTRLLVL.

The chain joins TRBV28 to TRBJ1-2; D might be TRBD1 (5 bases). The V gene's germline CDR1 is MDHEN and CDR2 SYDVKM. This CDR3 has 13 residues. Trimming took 7 bases from V and 7 from J, leaving 16 bases between them. The CDR3 sequence: CASKPGGGTGYTF. CDR3 DNA sequence: TGTGCCAGCAAACCAGGCGGGGGAACTGGCTACACCTTC.

V usage is TRBV5-6 and J usage is TRBJ1-2; D not certain. Per the germline V gene, CDR1 is SGHDT and CDR2 is YYEEEE. This CDR3 comprises 13 residues. The V and J ends lost 0 bases and 8 bases respectively, with 11 bases between them. CDR3 loop: CASSLVWGGGYTF. The CDR3, as DNA: TGTGCCAGCAGCTTGGTTTGGGGAGGAGGCTACACCTTC.

The V call is TRBV4-1, the J call TRBJ2-7, with 7 bases identical to TRBD2. CDR3 length: 17 residues. Per the germline V gene, CDR1 is MGHRA and CDR2 is YSYEKL. The J segment lost 2 bases and the V segment lost 0 bases, leaving 10 bases of the junction unmatched. CDR3: CASSQDSRAGVPYEQYF. The CDR3 region has the DNA TGCGCCAGCAGCCAAGATTCTCGGGCGGGAGTCCCCTACGAGCAGTACTTC.

This clone is labeled as medium-sized. V and J are TRBV9 and TRBJ2-5; 9 bases align to TRBD2. J gave up 2 bases and V 3 bases, and 8 bases lay outside the gene matches. This CDR3 has 16 amino acids. CDR1 is SGDLS and CDR2 is YYNGEE in the germline V gene. CDR3 sequence: CASSERGLAGQETQYF. CDR3 in DNA: TGTGCCAGCAGCGAAAGGGGGCTAGCGGGGCAAGAGACCCAGTACTTC.

V and J are TRBV19 and TRBJ2-2; 9 nucleotides align to TRBD1. The germline gives CDR1 LNHDA, CDR2 SQIVND (reference sequence). The ends lost 6 bases at V and 4 bases at J; junction bases unmatched: 0. This CDR3 comprises 13 residues. The DNA of the CDR3 is TGTGCCAGTAGGGACAGGGGCACCGGGGAGCTGTTTTTT. Translated: CASRDRGTGELFF. Full variable domain (outside the CDR3, taken from reference TRBV19 and TRBJ2-2): DGGITQSPKYLFRKEGQNVTLSCEQNLNHDAMYWYRQDPGQGLRLIYYSQIVNDFQKGDIAEGYSVSREKKESFPLTVTSAQKNPTAFYLCASRDRGTGELFFGEGSRLTVL.

The chain carries TRBV29-1 and TRBJ2-7; 7 bases are a match to TRBD2. The CDR3 is made up of 14 amino acids. Germline V gene lookup returns CDR1 SQVTM and CDR2 ANQGSEA. Trimming at V came to 5 bases and at J to 4 bases, leaving 11 bases not matched to a gene. This chain's CDR3 is CSVHDRGDSYEQYF. CDR3 sequence (DNA): TGCAGCGTTCACGATCGGGGGGATTCATACGAGCAGTACTTC.

The chain is built from TRBV27 and TRBJ1-6; D is uncertain. The V end lost 3 bases, the J end lost 10 bases, and 16 bases lay between the germline ends. Germline V gene data show CDR1 as MNHEY and CDR2 as SMNVEV (reference sequence). The CDR3 is 15 amino acids. CDR3 DNA sequence: TGTGCCAGCAGTTTGGGTAGGACCCATGGGTCACCCCTCCACTTT. Protein sequence: CASSLGRTHGSPLHF.

This chain links TRBV13 with TRBJ1-4; D gene ambiguous. V lost 4 bases and J 8 bases, leaving 5 bases between the germline ends. This CDR3 comprises 11 residues. Germline V gives CDR1 PRHDT, CDR2 FYEKMQ (reference sequence). CDR3 nucleotide sequence: TGTGCCAGCAGCTACGGGGAAAAACTGTTTTTT. It specifies CASSYGEKLFF.

J is TRBJ2-2 and V is TRBV7-8, with 15 positions matching TRBD2. Trimming at V came to 3 bases and at J to 3 bases, leaving 2 bases not matched to a gene. Germline lookup yields CDR1 SGHVS and CDR2 FQNEAQ. CDR3 length: 17 residues. CDR3 amino acids: CASSFGLAGGYTGELFF. The CDR3 coding sequence is TGTGCCAGCAGCTTTGGACTAGCGGGAGGGTACACCGGGGAGCTGTTTTTT.

The gene calls are TRBV7-2 and TRBJ1-1; the match to TRBD1 covers 7 bases. Germline lookup yields CDR1 SGHTA and CDR2 FQGNSA. The J segment lost 0 bases and the V segment lost 4 bases, leaving 5 bases of the junction unmatched. This CDR3 is 15 amino acids long. CDR3 in amino acids: CASSSKTGMNTEAFF. DNA for the CDR3: TGTGCCAGCAGCTCTAAGACAGGGATGAACACTGAAGCTTTCTTT.

The chain recombines TRBV3-1 (or the pseudogene TRBV3-2) with TRBJ1-5, with D possibly TRBD1 on 5 matching bases. Germline-derived CDR1 and CDR2 are LGHDT and YNNKEL (reference sequence). Trimming pared 4 bases from V and 5 bases from J, leaving 9 bases between. The CDR3 has 13 residues. DNA for the CDR3: TGTGCCAGCAGCCGACAGCACCATCAGCCCCAGCATTTT. Its protein is CASSRQHHQPQHF.

The chain uses TRBV3-1 (or the pseudogene TRBV3-2) and TRBJ1-1; 11 positions match TRBD1. With V trimmed by 4 bases and J by 5 bases, 0 bases remained unmatched. In germline, CDR1 is LGHDT, CDR2 YNNKEL (reference sequence). The CDR3 extends over 13 amino acids. CDR3 sequence reads: CASSRDRGTEAFF. DNA of the CDR3: TGTGCCAGCAGCCGGGACAGGGGGACTGAAGCTTTCTTT.

The chain has TRBV29-1 and TRBJ2-2; no definite D call. In germline, CDR1 is SQVTM, CDR2 ANQGSEA. This CDR3 comprises 13 residues. Trimming took off 4 bases at V and 3 bases at J, with 9 bases between the two ends. The DNA of the CDR3 is TGCAGCGTTGGTCTAGAACACACCGGGGAGCTGTTTTTT. Translated, it gives CSVGLEHTGELFF.

The chain has TRBV15 and TRBJ2-1; TRBD2 might be the D (5 bases). The CDR3 sequence is 14 residues long. Germline V gives CDR1 LNHNV, CDR2 YYDKDF (reference sequence). Trimming removed 4 bases at V and 8 bases at J, with 15 bases between. The CDR3 nucleotides are TGTGCCACCAGCATCCGGACTCCGGCCGATGAGCAGTTCTTC. Its translation: CATSIRTPADEQFF.

In nucleotides, the CDR3 is TGTGCCAGCAGCTGGGGGGGAAACAATGAGCAGTTCTTC. Translation gives CASSWGGNNEQFF. The rearrangement links TRBV7-9 to TRBJ2-1; 7 nucleotides agree with TRBD2. CDR1 is SEHNR and CDR2 is FQNEAQ in the germline V gene (reference sequence). The CDR3 runs to 13 residues. Trimming removed 4 bases from V and 5 bases from J; junction bases left unmatched: 2.

By share, this clone counts as large. The rearrangement joins TRBV3-1 (or the pseudogene TRBV3-2) to TRBJ2-7; 7 bases line up with TRBD1. This CDR3 contains 12 residues. Germline V gene lookup returns CDR1 LGHDT and CDR2 YNNKEL (reference sequence). The junction had 5 bases not matched to a gene; V was cut back by 8 bases and J by 4 bases. The chain's CDR3 is CASGPGQYEQYF. The CDR3 bases are TGTGCCAGCGGACCGGGACAGTACGAGCAGTACTTC.

The chain couples TRBV20-1 to TRBJ1-5; no reliable D call. The CDR3 runs to 15 residues. CDR1 is DFQATT and CDR2 is SNEGSKA in the germline V gene (reference sequence). Trimming shortened V by 3 bases and J by 6 bases, and 18 bases separated the two germline ends. The CDR3 sequence is CSASPLARERQPQHF. Here the CDR3 DNA reads TGCAGTGCTAGTCCCCTTGCACGGGAGCGTCAGCCCCAGCATTTT.

The chain recombines TRBV6-5 with TRBJ2-5; 9 nucleotides agree with TRBD1. The V gene's germline CDR1 is MNHEY and CDR2 SVGAGI. CDR3 length: 13 amino acids. V lost 6 bases, J lost 5 bases, and 4 bases stayed unmatched. The CDR3 sequence: CASRGQGGETQYF. The CDR3 DNA reads as TGTGCCAGCAGGGGACAGGGTGGGGAGACCCAGTACTTC.

This chain uses TRBV27 with TRBJ2-7; 7 bases line up with TRBD2. CDR3 length: 17 residues. Germline trimming cut 2 bases from V and 3 bases from J; bases unmatched to any gene: 13. In germline, CDR1 is MNHEY, CDR2 SMNVEV (reference sequence). In DNA, the CDR3 is TGTGCCAGCAGTTTACGGGGAGGGTCGGTTATGGGCTACGAGCAGTACTTC. It specifies CASSLRGGSVMGYEQYF.

The V call is TRBV4-3, the J call TRBJ1-2; D call uncertain. The V gene's germline CDR1 is LGHNA and CDR2 YSLEER. Trimming removed 0 bases at V and 5 bases at J, with 16 bases between. This CDR3 comprises 16 residues. The CDR3 reads CASSQDRAQSIYGYTF. The CDR3 DNA reads as TGCGCCAGCAGCCAAGATCGGGCACAGTCGATATATGGCTACACCTTC.